This entry features one T cell receptor (beta chain) sequence. From germline, CDR1 is SEHNR and CDR2 FQNEAQ (reference sequence). The CDR3 is 17 amino acids. The ends lost 5 bases at V and 1 base at J; junction bases unmatched: 9. This sample was taken from a study of T-cell reconstitution after alpha-beta-depleted transplantation in children. Construction of the TCRbeta library involved unique molecular identifiers. TCRdb independently ran MiXCR on the PCR reads; one entry per CDR3 protein. The data hold 500,000 or so distinct CDR3 sequences, with 32% observed a single time. The clonotype comes from a human donor who donated a stem cell graft to a child with aplastic anemia. V usage is TRBV7-9 and J usage is TRBJ2-3, with 10 bases identical to TRBD2. The sample here was PBMCs from the stem cell graft donor, taken from the stem cell graft. For the CDR3, the DNA is TGTGCCAGCAGCGCAGGGCTAGCGGGGGCTCGCACAGATACGCAGTATTTT. This sequence encodes CASSAGLAGARTDTQYF.